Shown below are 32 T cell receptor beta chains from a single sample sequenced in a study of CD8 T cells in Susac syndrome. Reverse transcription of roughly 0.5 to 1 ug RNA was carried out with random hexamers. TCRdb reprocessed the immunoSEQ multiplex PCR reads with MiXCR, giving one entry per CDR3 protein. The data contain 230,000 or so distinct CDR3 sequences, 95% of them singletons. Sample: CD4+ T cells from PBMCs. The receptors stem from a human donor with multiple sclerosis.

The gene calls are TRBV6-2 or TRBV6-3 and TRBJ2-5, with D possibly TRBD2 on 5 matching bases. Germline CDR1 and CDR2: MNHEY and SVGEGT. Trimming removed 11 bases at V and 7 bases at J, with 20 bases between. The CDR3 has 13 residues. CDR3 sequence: CASERKAGGTQYF. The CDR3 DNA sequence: TGTGCCTCGGAGAGGAAGGCCGGAGGGACCCAGTACTTC.

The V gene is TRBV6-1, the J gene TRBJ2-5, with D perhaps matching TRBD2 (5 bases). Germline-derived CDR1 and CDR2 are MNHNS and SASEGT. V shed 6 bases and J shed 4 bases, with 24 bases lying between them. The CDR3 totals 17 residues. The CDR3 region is CASSDNSELGNIETQYF. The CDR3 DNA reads TGTGCCAGCAGCGACAATTCAGAACTAGGGAACATAGAGACCCAGTACTTC.

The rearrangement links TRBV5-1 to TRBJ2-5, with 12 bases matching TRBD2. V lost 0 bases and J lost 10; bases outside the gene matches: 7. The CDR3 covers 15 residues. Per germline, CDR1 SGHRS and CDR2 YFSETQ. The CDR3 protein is CASSLAEWTSGIQYF. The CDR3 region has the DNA TGCGCCAGCAGCTTGGCCGAATGGACTAGCGGGATCCAGTACTTC. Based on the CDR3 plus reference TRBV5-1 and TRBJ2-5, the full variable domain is KAGVTQTPRYLIKTRGQQVTLSCSPISGHRSVSWYQQTPGQGLQFLFEYFSETQRNKGNFPGRFSGRQFSNSRSEMNVSTLELGDSALYLCASSLAEWTSGIQYFGPGTRLLVL.

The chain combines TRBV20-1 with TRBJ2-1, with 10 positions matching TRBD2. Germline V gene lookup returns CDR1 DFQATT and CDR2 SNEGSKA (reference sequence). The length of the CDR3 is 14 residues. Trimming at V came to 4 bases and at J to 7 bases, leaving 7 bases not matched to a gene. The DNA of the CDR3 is TGCAGTGCTACTCTAGCGGGAGTGAGGAATGAGCAGTTCTTC. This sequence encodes CSATLAGVRNEQFF.

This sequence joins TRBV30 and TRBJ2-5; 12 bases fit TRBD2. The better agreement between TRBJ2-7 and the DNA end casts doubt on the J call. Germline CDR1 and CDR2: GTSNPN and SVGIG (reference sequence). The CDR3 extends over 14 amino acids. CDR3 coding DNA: TGTGCCTGGAGTGCGGCTAGCGGGAGGGACGAGCAGTACTTC. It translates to CAWSAASGRDEQYF.

CDR3 protein: CSVERGGYTF. CDR3 bases: TGCAGCGTTGAGAGGGGCGGCTACACCTTC. The chain joins TRBV29-1 to TRBJ1-2; tentatively, D is TRBD1 (5 bases). Germline CDR1 SQVTM, CDR2 ANQGSEA. The CDR3 contains 10 residues. The V gene lost 3 bases and the J gene lost 8 bases, with 7 bases spanning the gap. Combining the CDR3 with reference TRBV29-1 and TRBJ1-2 gives the whole variable domain SAVISQKPSRDICQRGTSLTIQCQVDSQVTMMFWYRQQPGQSLTLIATANQGSEATYESGFVIDKFPISRPNLTFSTLTVSNMSPEDSSIYLCSVERGGYTFGSGTRLTVV.

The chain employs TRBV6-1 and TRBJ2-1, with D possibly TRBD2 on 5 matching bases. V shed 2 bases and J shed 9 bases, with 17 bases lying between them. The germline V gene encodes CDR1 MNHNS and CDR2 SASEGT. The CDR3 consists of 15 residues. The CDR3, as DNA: TGTGCCAGCAGTGAAATGGGCGGAAAAGGGAGTGAGCAGTTCTTC. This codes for CASSEMGGKGSEQFF.

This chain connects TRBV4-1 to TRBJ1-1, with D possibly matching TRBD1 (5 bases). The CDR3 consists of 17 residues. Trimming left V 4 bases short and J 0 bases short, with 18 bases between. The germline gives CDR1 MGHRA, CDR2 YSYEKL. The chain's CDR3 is CASSPHSRGPMNTEAFF. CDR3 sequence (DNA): TGCGCCAGCAGCCCCCACTCTCGGGGACCGATGAACACTGAAGCTTTCTTT.

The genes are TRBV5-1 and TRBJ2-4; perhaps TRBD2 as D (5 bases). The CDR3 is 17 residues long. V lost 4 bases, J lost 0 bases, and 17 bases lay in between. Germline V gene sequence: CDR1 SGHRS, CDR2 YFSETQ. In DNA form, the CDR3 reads TGCGCCAGCAGCCTGACCCCGAAGGGAGTAGCCAAAAACATTCAGTACTTC. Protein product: CASSLTPKGVAKNIQYF.

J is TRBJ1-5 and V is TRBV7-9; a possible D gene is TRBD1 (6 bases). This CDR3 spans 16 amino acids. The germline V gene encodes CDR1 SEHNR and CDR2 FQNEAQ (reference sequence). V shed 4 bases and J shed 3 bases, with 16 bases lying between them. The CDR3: CASSSGVGGFNQPQHF. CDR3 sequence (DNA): TGTGCCAGCAGCTCAGGGGTGGGCGGATTCAATCAGCCCCAGCATTTT. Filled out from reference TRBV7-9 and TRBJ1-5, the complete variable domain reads DTGVSQNPRHKITKRGQNVTFRCDPISEHNRLYWYRQTLGQGPEFLTYFQNEAQLEKSRLLSDRFSAERPKGSFSTLEIQRTEQGDSAMYLCASSSGVGGFNQPQHFGDGTRLSIL.

The DNA for the CDR3 is TGTGCCAGCTCACTTACGACAGGGAACACTGAAGCTTTCTTT. It codes for CASSLTTGNTEAFF. This chain joins TRBV18 and TRBJ1-1, with D possibly being TRBD1 (6 bases). CDR3 length: 14 residues. V lost 4 bases and J 1 base, leaving 10 bases between the germline ends. CDR1 and CDR2 from the germline V gene are KGHSH and LQKENI.

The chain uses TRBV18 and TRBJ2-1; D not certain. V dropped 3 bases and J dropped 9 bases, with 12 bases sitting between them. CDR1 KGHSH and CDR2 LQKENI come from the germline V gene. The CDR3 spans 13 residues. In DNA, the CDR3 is TGTGCCAGCTCACCGGTGCTTGATAGTGAGCAGTTCTTC. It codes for CASSPVLDSEQFF.

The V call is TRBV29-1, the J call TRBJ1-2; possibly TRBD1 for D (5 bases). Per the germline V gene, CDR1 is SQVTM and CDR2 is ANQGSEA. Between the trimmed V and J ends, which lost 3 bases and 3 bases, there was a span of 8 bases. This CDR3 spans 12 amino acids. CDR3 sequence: CSVELGDYGYTF. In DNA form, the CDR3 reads TGCAGCGTTGAGTTGGGGGACTATGGCTACACCTTC.

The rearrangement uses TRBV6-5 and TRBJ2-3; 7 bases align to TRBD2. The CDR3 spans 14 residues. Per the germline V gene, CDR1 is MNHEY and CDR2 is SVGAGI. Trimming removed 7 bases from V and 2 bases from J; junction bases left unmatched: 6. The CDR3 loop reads CASKSGGITDTQYF. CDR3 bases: TGTGCCAGCAAATCCGGGGGGATCACAGATACGCAGTATTTT.

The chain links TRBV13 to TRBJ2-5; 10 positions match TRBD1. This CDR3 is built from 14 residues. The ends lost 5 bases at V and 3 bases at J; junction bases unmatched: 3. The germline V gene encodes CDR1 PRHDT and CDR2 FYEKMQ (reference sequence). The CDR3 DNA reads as TGTGCCAGCAGCGATGGGACAGGGGAAGAGACCCAGTACTTC. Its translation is CASSDGTGEETQYF.

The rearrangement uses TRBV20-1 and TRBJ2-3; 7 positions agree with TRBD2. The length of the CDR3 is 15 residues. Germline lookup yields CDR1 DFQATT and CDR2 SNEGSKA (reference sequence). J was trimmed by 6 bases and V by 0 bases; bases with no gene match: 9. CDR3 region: CSARDPSGVMDTQYF. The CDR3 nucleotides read TGCAGTGCTAGAGACCCTAGCGGAGTGATGGATACGCAGTATTTT.

The CDR3 nucleotides are TGTGCCAGCAGTGATACGCGGGGACACTCCTACGAGCAGTACTTC. This gives the protein CASSDTRGHSYEQYF. The V and J genes are TRBV2 and TRBJ2-7; the D call may be TRBD1 or TRBD2 (6 bases each). Germline CDR1 SNHLY, CDR2 FYNNEI. V shed 3 bases and J shed 0 bases, with 12 bases lying between them. The CDR3 covers 15 residues.

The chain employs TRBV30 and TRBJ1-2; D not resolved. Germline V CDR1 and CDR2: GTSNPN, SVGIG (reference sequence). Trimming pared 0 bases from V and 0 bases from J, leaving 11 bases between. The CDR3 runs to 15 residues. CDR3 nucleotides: TGTGCCTGGAGTGTACCTGTGAGTGCTAACTATGGCTACACCTTC. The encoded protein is CAWSVPVSANYGYTF.

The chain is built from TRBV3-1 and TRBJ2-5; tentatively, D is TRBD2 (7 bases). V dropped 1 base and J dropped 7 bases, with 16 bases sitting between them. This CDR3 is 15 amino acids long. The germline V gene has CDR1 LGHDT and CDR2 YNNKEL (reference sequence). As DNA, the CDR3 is TGTGCCAGCAGCCAAGTACGTGGGAGGGGGGTGACCCAGTACTTC. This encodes CASSQVRGRGVTQYF.

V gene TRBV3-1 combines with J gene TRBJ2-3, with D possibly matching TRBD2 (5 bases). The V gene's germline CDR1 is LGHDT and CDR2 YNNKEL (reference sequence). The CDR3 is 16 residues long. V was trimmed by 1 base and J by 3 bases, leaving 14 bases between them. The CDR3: CASSQGATAGTDTQYF. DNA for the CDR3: TGTGCCAGCAGCCAAGGCGCGACGGCGGGTACAGATACGCAGTATTTT.

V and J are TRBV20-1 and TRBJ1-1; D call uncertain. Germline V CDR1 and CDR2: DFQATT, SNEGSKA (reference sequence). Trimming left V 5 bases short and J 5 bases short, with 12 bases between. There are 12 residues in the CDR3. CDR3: CSALGRRTEAFF. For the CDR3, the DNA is TGCAGTGCTCTCGGAAGGCGAACTGAAGCTTTCTTT.

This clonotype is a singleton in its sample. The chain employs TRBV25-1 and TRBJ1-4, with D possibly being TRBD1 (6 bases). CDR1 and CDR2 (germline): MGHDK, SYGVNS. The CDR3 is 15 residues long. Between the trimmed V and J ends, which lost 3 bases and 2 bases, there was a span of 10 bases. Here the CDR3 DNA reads TGTGCCAGCAGTGACAGGGGCCTGACTAATGAAAAACTGTTTTTT. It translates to CASSDRGLTNEKLFF.

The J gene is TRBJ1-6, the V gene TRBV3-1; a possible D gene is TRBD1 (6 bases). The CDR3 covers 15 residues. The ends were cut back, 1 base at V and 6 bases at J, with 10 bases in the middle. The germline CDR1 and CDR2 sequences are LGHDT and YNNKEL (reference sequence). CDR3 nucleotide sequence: TGTGCCAGCAGCCAAGTGGGACAAGGTAATTCACCCCTCCACTTT. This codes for CASSQVGQGNSPLHF.

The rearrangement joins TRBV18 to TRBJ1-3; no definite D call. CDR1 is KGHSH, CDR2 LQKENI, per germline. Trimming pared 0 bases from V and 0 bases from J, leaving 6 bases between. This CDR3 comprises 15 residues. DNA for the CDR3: TGTGCCAGCTCACCACCGGGGTCCTCTGGAAACACCATATATTTT. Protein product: CASSPPGSSGNTIYF.

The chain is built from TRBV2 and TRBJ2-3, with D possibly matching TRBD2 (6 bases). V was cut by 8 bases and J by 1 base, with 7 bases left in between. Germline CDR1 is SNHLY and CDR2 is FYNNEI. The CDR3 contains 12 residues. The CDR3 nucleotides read TGTGCCAGCGGAGGGGGCACAGATACGCAGTATTTT. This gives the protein CASGGGTDTQYF.

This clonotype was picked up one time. The DNA for the CDR3 is TGTGCCAGCAGCCACGGACTAGCGGGGGACGAGCAGTACTTC. This encodes CASSHGLAGDEQYF. The V gene is TRBV3-1, the J gene TRBJ2-7; 13 bases are shared with TRBD2. CDR1 and CDR2 (germline): LGHDT, YNNKEL (reference sequence). V was clipped by 3 bases and J by 5 bases; unmatched bases: 1. This CDR3 comprises 14 residues.

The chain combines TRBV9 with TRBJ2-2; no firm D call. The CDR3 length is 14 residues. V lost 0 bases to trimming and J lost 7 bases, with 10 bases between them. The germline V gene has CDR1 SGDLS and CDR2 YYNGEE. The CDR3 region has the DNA TGTGCCAGCAGCGTAGAGGTCAGCTTCGGGGAGCTGTTTTTT. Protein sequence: CASSVEVSFGELFF.

CDR3 sequence reads: CASSLRSPTGVSYEQYF. In DNA, the CDR3 is TGTGCCAGCAGCTTAAGATCGCCGACAGGGGTGTCCTACGAGCAGTACTTC. The V and J genes are TRBV13 and TRBJ2-7; 8 nucleotides line up with TRBD1. J gave up 1 base and V 2 bases, and 10 bases lay outside the gene matches. This CDR3 is 17 amino acids long. CDR1 is PRHDT and CDR2 is FYEKMQ in the germline V gene (reference sequence).

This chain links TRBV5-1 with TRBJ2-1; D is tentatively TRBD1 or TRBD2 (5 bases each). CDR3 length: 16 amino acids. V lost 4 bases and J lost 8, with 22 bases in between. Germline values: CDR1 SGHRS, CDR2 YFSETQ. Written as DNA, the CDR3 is TGCGCCAGCAGCCCCACGGCCAATCCGGGGCGGGATGAGCAGTTCTTC. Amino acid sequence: CASSPTANPGRDEQFF.

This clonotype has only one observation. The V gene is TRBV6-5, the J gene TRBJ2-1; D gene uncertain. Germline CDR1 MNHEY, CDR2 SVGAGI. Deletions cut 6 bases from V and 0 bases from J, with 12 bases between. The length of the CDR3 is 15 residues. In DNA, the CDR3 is TGTGCCAGCAGCTCCCTCCTGAGCTCCTACAATGAGCAGTTCTTC. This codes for CASSSLLSSYNEQFF.

Here the CDR3 DNA reads TGTGCCAGCAGCTTATTGGCAGGGCGAGAGACCCAGTACTTC. This sequence encodes CASSLLAGRETQYF. The chain employs TRBV7-9 and TRBJ2-5, with D possibly matching TRBD1 (5 bases). Germline V gene sequence: CDR1 SEHNR, CDR2 FQNEAQ (reference sequence). Trimming stripped 2 bases from V and 4 bases from J, with 11 bases between. The CDR3 length is 14 residues. The whole variable domain, remainder taken from reference TRBV7-9 and TRBJ2-5, is DTGVSQNPRHKITKRGQNVTFRCDPISEHNRLYWYRQTLGQGPEFLTYFQNEAQLEKSRLLSDRFSAERPKGSFSTLEIQRTEQGDSAMYLCASSLLAGRETQYFGPGTRLLVL.

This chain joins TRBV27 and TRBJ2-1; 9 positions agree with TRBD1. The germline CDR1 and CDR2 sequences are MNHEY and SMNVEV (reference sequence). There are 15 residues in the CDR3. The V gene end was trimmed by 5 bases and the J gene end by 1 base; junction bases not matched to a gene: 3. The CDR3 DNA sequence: TGTGCCAGCAGTATGGGACAGGGATCCTACAATGAGCAGTTCTTC. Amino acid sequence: CASSMGQGSYNEQFF.